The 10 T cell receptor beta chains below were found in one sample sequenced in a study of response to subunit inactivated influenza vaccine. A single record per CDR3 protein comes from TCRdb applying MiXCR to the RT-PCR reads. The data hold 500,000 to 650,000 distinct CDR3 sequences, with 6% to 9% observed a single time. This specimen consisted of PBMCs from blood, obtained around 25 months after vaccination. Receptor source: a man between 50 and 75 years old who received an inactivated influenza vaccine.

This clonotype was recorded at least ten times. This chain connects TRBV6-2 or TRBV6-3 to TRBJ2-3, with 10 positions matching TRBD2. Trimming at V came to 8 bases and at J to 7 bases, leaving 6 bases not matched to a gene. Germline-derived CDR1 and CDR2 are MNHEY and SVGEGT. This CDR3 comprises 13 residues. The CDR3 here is CASHSGGLNTQYF. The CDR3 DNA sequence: TGTGCCAGCCATAGCGGGGGGCTGAATACGCAGTATTTT.

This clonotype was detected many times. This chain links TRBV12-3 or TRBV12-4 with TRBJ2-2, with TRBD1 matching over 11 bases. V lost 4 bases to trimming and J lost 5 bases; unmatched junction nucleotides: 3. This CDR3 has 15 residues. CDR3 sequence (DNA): TGTGCCAGCAGTTGGGACAGGGGGGGAACCGGGGAGCTGTTTTTT. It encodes CASSWDRGGTGELFF.

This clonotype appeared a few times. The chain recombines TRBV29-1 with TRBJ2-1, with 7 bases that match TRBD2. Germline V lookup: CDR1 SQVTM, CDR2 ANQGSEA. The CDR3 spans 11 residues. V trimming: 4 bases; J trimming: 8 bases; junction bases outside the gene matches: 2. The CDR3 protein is CSVGLAHEQFF. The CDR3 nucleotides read TGCAGCGTTGGACTAGCCCATGAGCAGTTCTTC.

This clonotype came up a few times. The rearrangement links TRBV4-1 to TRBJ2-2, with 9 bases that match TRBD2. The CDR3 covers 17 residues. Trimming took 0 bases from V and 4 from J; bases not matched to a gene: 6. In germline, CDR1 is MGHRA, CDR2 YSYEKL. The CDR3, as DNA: TGCGCCAGCAGCCAAGATTGGCTAGCGGGGTCCACCGGGGAGCTGTTTTTT. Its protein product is CASSQDWLAGSTGELFF.

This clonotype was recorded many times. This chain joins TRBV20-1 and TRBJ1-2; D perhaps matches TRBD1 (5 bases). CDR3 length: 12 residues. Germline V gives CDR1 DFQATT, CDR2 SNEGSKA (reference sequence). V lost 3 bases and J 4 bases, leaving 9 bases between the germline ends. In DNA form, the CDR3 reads TGCAGTGCTAGTACGAGGGGCTATGGCTACACCTTC. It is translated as CSASTRGYGYTF.

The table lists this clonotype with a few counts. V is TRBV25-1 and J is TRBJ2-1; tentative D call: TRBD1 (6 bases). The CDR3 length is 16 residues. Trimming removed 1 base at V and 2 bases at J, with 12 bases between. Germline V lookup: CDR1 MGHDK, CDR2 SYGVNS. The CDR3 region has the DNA TGTGCCAGCAGTGAATTTCTACAGGGACCCTACAATGAGCAGTTCTTC. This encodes CASSEFLQGPYNEQFF.

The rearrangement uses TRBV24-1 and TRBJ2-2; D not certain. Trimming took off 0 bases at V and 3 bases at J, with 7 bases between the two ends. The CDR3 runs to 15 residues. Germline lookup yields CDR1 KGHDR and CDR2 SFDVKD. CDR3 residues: CATSDLKGYTGELFF. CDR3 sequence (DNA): TGTGCCACCAGTGATTTGAAGGGTTACACCGGGGAGCTGTTTTTT.

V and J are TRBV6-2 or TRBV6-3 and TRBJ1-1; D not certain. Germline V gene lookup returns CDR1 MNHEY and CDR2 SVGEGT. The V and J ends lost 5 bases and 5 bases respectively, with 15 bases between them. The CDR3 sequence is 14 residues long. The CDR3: CASSLRSGWTEAFF. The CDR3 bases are TGTGCCAGCAGTCTACGGAGCGGGTGGACTGAAGCTTTCTTT.

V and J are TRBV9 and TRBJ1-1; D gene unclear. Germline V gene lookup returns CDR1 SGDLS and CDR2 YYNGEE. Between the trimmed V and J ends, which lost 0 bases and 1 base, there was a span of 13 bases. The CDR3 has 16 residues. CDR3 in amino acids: CASSVDTELRNTEAFF. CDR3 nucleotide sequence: TGTGCCAGCAGCGTAGACACAGAACTACGGAACACTGAAGCTTTCTTT.

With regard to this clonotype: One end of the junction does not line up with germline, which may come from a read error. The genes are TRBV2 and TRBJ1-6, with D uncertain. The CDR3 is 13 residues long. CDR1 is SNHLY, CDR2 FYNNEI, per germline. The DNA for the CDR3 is TGTGCCAGCAGCAGGCTCTATAATTCATCCCTCCACTTT. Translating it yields CASSRLYNSSLHF.